The clone carrying this T cell receptor beta chain was picked up many times. No antigen is known for it. Time point given: patch test 1, 2 weeks after DPC sensitization. The treatment was: therapeutic diphenylcyclopropenone sensitization with weekly scalp DPC. Suited to DPC and affected by alopecia, the donors ranged from 18 to 70 years old. TCRdb reprocessed the RACE reads with MiXCR, giving one entry per CDR3 protein. The sample contains around 120,000 distinct CDR3 sequences, roughly an eighth of which appear only once. These data belong to a study of human T cells and chemical hapten exposure. Study background: Throughout the approximately 26-week study, diphenylcyclopropenone was applied weekly to the patients' scalps. Yields of TCR per sample differed, chiefly owing to small differences in pooled library volume.

Study-level results: Compared with pre-sensitization or healthy control sets, expanded TCRs clustered more.

This CDR3 region has 15 residues. The ends were cut back, 4 bases at V and 2 bases at J, with 15 bases in the middle. Germline values: CDR1 SGHAT, CDR2 FQNNGV. The sample here was whole blood, taken in connection with sensitization to the hapten diphenylcyclopropenone (DPC). The V gene is TRBV11-2, the J gene TRBJ2-7; D not resolved. The source is a woman in her fifties or sixties with alopecia areata. Some clones in this sample may be carry-over from other donors' samples. DNA for the CDR3: TGTGCCAGCAGCTCCCTTACATCCGCAGCCTACGAGCAGTACTTC. Translating gives CASSSLTSAAYEQYF.